Given below is one T cell receptor beta chain in context. V dropped 5 bases and J dropped 3 bases, with 13 bases sitting between them. The CDR3 has 14 amino acids. Germline loops: CDR1 SEHNR, CDR2 FQNEAQ (reference sequence). These data come from a study of technical replicates of blood from a handful of donors. Repertoires were generated with immunoSEQ multiplex PCR, while TCRdb's copy carries only in-frame clones and drops some. The sample yields tens of thousands of clones, about nine tenths seen once. The sequenced material came from T cells isolated from PBMCs. This chain connects TRBV7-9 to TRBJ1-2; a possible D gene is TRBD1 (5 bases). This receptor was taken from a human donor in good health. The CDR3 loop is CASSRIPGDYGYTF. DNA of the CDR3: TGTGCCAGCAGCCGAATTCCGGGGGACTATGGCTACACCTTC.